Listed here is a single T cell receptor (beta chain). What it binds is not known. The V gene's germline CDR1 is DFQATT and CDR2 SNEGSKA (reference sequence). CDR3 length: 14 amino acids. The germline V and J ends were trimmed by 0 bases and 7 bases, with 13 bases remaining between them. Using its own MiXCR run on the RT-PCR reads, TCRdb lists one record per CDR3 protein. The sample contains around 710,000 distinct CDR3 sequences, approximately 15% of which appear only once. This record comes from a study of response to subunit inactivated influenza vaccine. Study-level results: Every seasonal influenza vaccination brings in few new T cells, the authors suggested.

Here the sequenced sample was PBMCs from blood, taken 14 to 15 days before vaccination. The rearrangement links TRBV20-1 to TRBJ2-1; no definite D call. This receptor was identified in a man aged 45-60 years who received an inactivated influenza vaccine. CDR3 sequence reads: CSARDFVTVNEQFF. CDR3 sequence (DNA): TGCAGTGCTAGAGATTTTGTTACAGTTAATGAGCAGTTCTTC.